This TCR beta chain was obtained from a study of T cell responses to AZD1222 COVID-19 vaccine. Study-level findings and limits: Donor demographics were predominantly white British with a female majority; clonal diversity may be underestimated. Close to half of all spike-specific TCRs reportedly target regions of the variants that are unmutated. There were repertoire samples only from the period after the peak T cell response. At baseline, seropositivity was found in only a handful of AZD1222 recipients.

The table came from immunoSEQ multiplex PCR; TCRdb's copy has only in-frame clones and leaves some out. The table records 80,000 to 95,000 clones, roughly 88% of them present only once. This clone has just a few counts. Its antigen remains unknown. Germline V gives CDR1 LGHDT, CDR2 YNNKEL (reference sequence). The CDR3 runs 13 residues. Losses at the gene ends were 4 bases for V and 4 bases for J; bases not matched to a gene: 4. The sequence derives from an adult in good health. This sequence joins TRBV3-1 (or the pseudogene TRBV3-2) and TRBJ2-7; 7 positions match TRBD1. Sequenced material: peripheral blood, taken on day 0 of MenACWY control vaccination. In DNA, the CDR3 is TGTGCCAGCAGCCGCATGACAGGGTACGAGCAGTACTTC. Translating it yields CASSRMTGYEQYF.